These T cell receptor beta chains were read from a single sample in a study of persistence of HIV-infected CD4 T cells. Their antigen targets remain unknown. Some clones are missing from TCRdb's copy, which holds only in-frame ones; the method was immunoSEQ multiplex PCR. The top ten clones hold 0.4% to 0.6% of a sample with 40,000 or so clones, about 88% of them seen once. The sample in question was CD4+ T cells sorted from PBMCs after roughly 18-hour stimulation, obtained from a patient who received antiretroviral therapy. These receptors originate from an adult woman with HIV who was CMV-seropositive. Each CDR3 is given with its conserved first and last residue. The D gene is left open where the match is weak. Size values are once, few and many counts, or a class for expanded clones, and some rows have none.

cdr3_nt cdr3_aa j_call clone_size cdr3_length v_call d_call
TGTGCCAGTAGTATAAGCATTCTCCGGCAGCAGTATTTT CASSISILRQQYF TRBJ2-3 NA 13 TRBV19 NA
TGTGCCAGCAGCCATCAGGGACTAAACCTGAACAATGAGCAGTTCTTC CASSHQGLNLNNEQFF TRBJ2-1 NA 16 TRBV7-2 TRBD2
TGTGCCAGTAGTATACGGGACGGTAATTCACCCCTCCACTTT CASSIRDGNSPLHF TRBJ1-6 NA 14 TRBV19 NA
TGTGCCAGCAGTCCAGGACAGCACATGAACACTGAAGCTTTCTTT CASSPGQHMNTEAFF TRBJ1-1 once 15 TRBV27 NA
TGTGCCAGCAGTGAAGCGCTTGGGGGTTGGGACACTGAAGCTTTCTTT CASSEALGGWDTEAFF TRBJ1-1 NA 16 TRBV2 NA
TGTGCCAGCAGCTTAAGTAATGAAAAACTGTTTTTT CASSLSNEKLFF TRBJ1-4 NA 12 TRBV7-3 NA
TGTGCCTGGAGTGTACAAACTCCAGATACGCAGTATTTT CAWSVQTPDTQYF TRBJ2-3 NA 13 TRBV30 NA
TGTGCCAGCAGGGGACAGGGATGGGATGAAAAACTGTTTTTT CASRGQGWDEKLFF TRBJ1-4 few 14 TRBV6-5 TRBD1
TGTGCCAGCAGCTTAGTTGGGGATGGCTACACCTTC CASSLVGDGYTF TRBJ1-2 NA 12 TRBV7-8 NA
TGTGCCAGCACCCGGGGGGTGGGGGTGAATGCTGAAAAACTGTTTTTT CASTRGVGVNAEKLFF TRBJ1-4 NA 16 TRBV7-2 NA
TGCGCCAGCAGCCAAGGGTCAGGGACACTGAACACCGGGGAGCTGTTTTTT CASSQGSGTLNTGELFF TRBJ2-2 once 17 TRBV4-1 NA
TGTGCCAGCAGTGTAACCGGGACGCAAGGCACAGATACGCAGTATTTT CASSVTGTQGTDTQYF TRBJ2-3 NA 16 TRBV25-1 NA
TGTGCCAGCATGAGACTAGCGGGGGGGCGCACCTACACAGATACGCAGTATTTT CASMRLAGGRTYTDTQYF TRBJ2-3 NA 18 TRBV2 TRBD2
TGTGCCAGCTCACCGTCCGGGATAAGCTCTGGAAACACCATATATTTT CASSPSGISSGNTIYF TRBJ1-3 NA 16 TRBV18 NA
TGTGCCAGCAGCCCATCCCGCCAAAATCAGCCCCAGCATTTT CASSPSRQNQPQHF TRBJ1-5 NA 14 TRBV6-2/TRBV6-3 NA